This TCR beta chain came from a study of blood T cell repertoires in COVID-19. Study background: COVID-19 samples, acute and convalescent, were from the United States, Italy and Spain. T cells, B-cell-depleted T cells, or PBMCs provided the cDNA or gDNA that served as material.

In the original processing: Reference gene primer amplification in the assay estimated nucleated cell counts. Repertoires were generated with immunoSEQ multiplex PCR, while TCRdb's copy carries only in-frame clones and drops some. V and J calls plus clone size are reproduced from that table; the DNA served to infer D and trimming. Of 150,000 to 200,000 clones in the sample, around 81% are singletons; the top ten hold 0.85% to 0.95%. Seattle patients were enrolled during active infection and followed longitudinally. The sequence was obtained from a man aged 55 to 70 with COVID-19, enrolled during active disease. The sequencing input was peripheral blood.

The CDR3 DNA follows: TGTGCCAGCAGTCCGTGGACATTGAACACTGAAGCTTTCTTT. This gives the protein CASSPWTLNTEAFF. V gene TRBV27 combines with J gene TRBJ1-1, with D possibly matching TRBD1 (5 bases). Germline loops: CDR1 MNHEY, CDR2 SMNVEV (reference sequence). Between the trimmed V and J ends, which lost 5 bases and 0 bases, there was a span of 10 bases. The CDR3 is 14 amino acids.